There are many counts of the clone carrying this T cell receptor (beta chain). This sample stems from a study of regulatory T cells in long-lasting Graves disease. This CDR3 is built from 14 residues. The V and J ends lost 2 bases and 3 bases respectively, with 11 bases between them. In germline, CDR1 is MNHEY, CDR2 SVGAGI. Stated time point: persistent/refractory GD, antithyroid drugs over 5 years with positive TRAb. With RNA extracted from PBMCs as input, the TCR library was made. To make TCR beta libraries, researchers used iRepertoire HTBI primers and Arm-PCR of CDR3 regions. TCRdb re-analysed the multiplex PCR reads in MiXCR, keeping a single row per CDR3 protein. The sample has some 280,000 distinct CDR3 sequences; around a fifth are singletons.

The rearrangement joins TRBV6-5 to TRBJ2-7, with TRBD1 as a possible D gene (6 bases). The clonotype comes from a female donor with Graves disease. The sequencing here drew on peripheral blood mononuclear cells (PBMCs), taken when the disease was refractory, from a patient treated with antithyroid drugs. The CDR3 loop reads CASSYNREGYEQYF. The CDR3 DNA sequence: TGTGCCAGCAGTTACAACAGGGAAGGCTACGAGCAGTACTTC.